These 14 T cell receptor beta chains were sequenced from one sample in a study of immune heterogeneity within non-small cell lung tumors. TCR beta CDR3 regions came from multiplex PCR with 32 forward V and 13 reverse J primers. MiXCR, applied by TCRdb to the multiplex PCR reads, yields one record per CDR3 protein. The repertoire holds approximately 29,000 distinct CDR3 sequences, with less than 35% as singletons. Bulk tumor genomic DNA, 450 to 750 ng per sample, was the template. Several biopsies per primary tumor, spaced far apart, were taken during surgery. Curative surgical treatment was performed in patients who had newly diagnosed, untreated non-small cell lung cancer. The specimen was lung tumor tissue. Source of these receptors: a man aged 40-55 years with non-small cell lung cancer.

This clonotype was seen only once. This may arise from a read error, as a much more abundant clone is one base away. This is likely a read error, given that the CDR3 carries no conserved phenylalanine or tryptophan at its end. The chain couples TRBV6-1 to TRBJ1-3; no definite D call. From germline, CDR1 is MNHNS and CDR2 SASEGT. This CDR3 is 15 amino acids long. The ends were cut back, 2 bases at V and 1 base at J, with 9 bases in the middle. CDR3 in DNA: TGTGCCAGCAGTGAAATGACGGGGTCTGGAAACACCATATATCTT. The encoded protein is CASSEMTGSGNTIYL.

Comment on this clonotype: A much larger clonotype is one base distant, so this may be a read error. The chain uses TRBV15 and TRBJ2-7; D is unclear. The CDR3 is 14 amino acids. CDR1 is LNHNV, CDR2 YYDKDF, per germline (reference sequence). The V and J ends lost 5 bases and 5 bases respectively, with 16 bases between them. CDR3: CATSLPLERNEQYF. The DNA of the CDR3 is TGTGCCACCAGCCTACCACTCGAACGGAACGAGCAGTACTTC. Full variable domain (outside the CDR3, taken from reference TRBV15 and TRBJ2-7): DAMVIQNPRYQVTQFGKPVTLSCSQTLNHNVMYWYQQKSSQAPKLLFHYYDKDFNNEADTPDNFQSRRPNTSFCFLDIRSPGLGDTAMYLCATSLPLERNEQYFGPGTRLTVT.

As for this clonotype: Just one base apart from a much larger clone, this may be a read error. The chain links TRBV24-1 to TRBJ2-7; 8 positions agree with TRBD2. Germline-derived CDR1 and CDR2 are KGHDR and SFDVKD. The CDR3 length is 15 residues. After removal of 3 bases from V and 3 bases from J, the junction contained 6 bases not matched to a gene. The CDR3: CATSDAAGDYYEQYF. The CDR3 DNA reads as TGTGCCACCAGTGATGCAGCGGGAGACTACTACGAGCAGTACTTC.

This clonotype has just a few counts. The chain joins TRBV10-3 to TRBJ2-1; D is perhaps TRBD2 (6 bases). Looked up from germline, CDR1 is ENHRY and CDR2 is SYGVKD. Trimming shortened V by 3 bases and J by 3 bases, and 15 bases separated the two germline ends. CDR3 length equals 16 residues. For the CDR3, the DNA is TGTGCCATCAGTGACCCCGGGCTAGCGAACTACAATGAGCAGTTCTTC. Encoded protein: CAISDPGLANYNEQFF.

This clonotype was seen more than once but under ten times. V is TRBV27 and J is TRBJ2-3; 13 positions match TRBD2. The J segment lost 1 base and the V segment lost 5 bases, leaving 6 bases of the junction unmatched. There are 17 residues in the CDR3. Germline CDR1 and CDR2: MNHEY and SMNVEV (reference sequence). The CDR3 DNA follows: TGTGCCAGCAGTCCTAATGGACTAGCGGGAGGCACAGATACGCAGTATTTT. Translation: CASSPNGLAGGTDTQYF.

This clonotype is labeled medium-sized (0.01 to 0.1%). The DNA of the CDR3 is TGCGCCAGCAGTCCCTCGTCGGCAAACTATGGCTACACCTTC. It encodes CASSPSSANYGYTF. The V gene is TRBV5-1, the J gene TRBJ1-2; the D is unclear. The length of the CDR3 is 14 residues. The germline V gene encodes CDR1 SGHRS and CDR2 YFSETQ. V was pared by 5 bases and J by 2 bases, with 13 bases between.

The sample holds many counts of this clonotype. The chain carries TRBV6-6 and TRBJ1-2; maybe TRBD1 (5 bases). This CDR3 is built from 15 residues. The germline gives CDR1 MNHNY, CDR2 SVGAGI (reference sequence). V was cut by 0 bases and J by 2 bases, with 10 bases left in between. This chain's CDR3 is CASSYSIQANYGYTF. In nucleotides, the CDR3 is TGTGCCAGCAGTTACTCGATACAGGCGAACTATGGCTACACCTTC.

In its sample, this clonotype is medium-sized. The chain links TRBV28 to TRBJ1-2; 9 bases map to TRBD1. Germline-derived CDR1 and CDR2 are MDHEN and SYDVKM. The CDR3 covers 14 residues. The trim removed 5 bases at V and 7 bases at J, leaving 8 bases unmatched. CDR3 in amino acids: CASSPAGTGLGYTF. In DNA, the CDR3 is TGTGCCAGCAGTCCCGCCGGGACAGGGCTTGGCTACACCTTC.

The J gene is TRBJ1-1, the V gene TRBV18; TRBD1 matches at 7 bases. The CDR3 is 15 residues long. J gave up 0 bases and V 6 bases, and 7 bases lay outside the gene matches. The germline V gene encodes CDR1 KGHSH and CDR2 LQKENI. In nucleotides, the CDR3 is TGTGCCAGCTCTCAAAGACAGGGTATGAACACTGAAGCTTTCTTT. It is translated as CASSQRQGMNTEAFF.

V gene TRBV10-2 combines with J gene TRBJ2-5; D is ambiguous. The CDR3 spans 14 residues. V lost 2 bases to trimming and J lost 5 bases, with 12 bases between them. Germline V lookup: CDR1 WSHSY, CDR2 SAAADI. The CDR3 nucleotides read TGCGCCAGCAGTGAGACCCGGATACGGGAGACCCAGTACTTC. Protein: CASSETRIRETQYF.

Concerning this clonotype itself: The germline gene is not matched at one end of the junction; a read error may be the cause. The CDR3 reads CASSQGPPIGYGYPF. CDR3 nucleotides: TGTGCCAGCTCACAGGGACCGCCGATCGGCTATGGCTACCCCTTC. This chain connects TRBV9 to TRBJ1-2; maybe TRBD1 (6 bases). CDR1 is SGDLS and CDR2 is YYNGEE in the germline V gene. CDR3 length equals 15 residues.

J is TRBJ2-5 and V is TRBV6-1; 9 positions agree with TRBD2. V dropped 1 base and J dropped 7; count of bases not matched to a gene: 16. Germline lookup yields CDR1 MNHNS and CDR2 SASEGT. The CDR3 has 18 residues. The CDR3 DNA is TGTGCCAGCAGTGAAGAGCCTAGCGGGGACACAAGAAAGCGGACCCAGTACTTC. This sequence encodes CASSEEPSGDTRKRTQYF.

This clonotype was seen at least ten times. The V and J genes are TRBV6-5 and TRBJ1-4; possible D gene TRBD1, 5 bases. V was pared by 2 bases and J by 8 bases, with 12 bases between. Germline loops: CDR1 MNHEY, CDR2 SVGAGI. The CDR3 totals 14 residues. The CDR3 reads CASSYGVGAEKLFF. In nucleotides, the CDR3 is TGTGCCAGCAGTTACGGGGTCGGGGCGGAAAAACTGTTTTTT.

This clonotype was observed at least ten times. The chain has TRBV27 and TRBJ2-7, with TRBD1 matching 11 bases. V lost 3 bases to trimming and J lost 6 bases; unmatched junction nucleotides: 4. The CDR3 sequence is 14 residues long. Germline V gene lookup returns CDR1 MNHEY and CDR2 SMNVEV (reference sequence). The CDR3 reads CASSFGTGGSEQYF. Here the CDR3 DNA reads TGTGCCAGCAGTTTTGGGACAGGGGGTTCCGAGCAGTACTTC.